This TCR beta chain is drawn from a study of T cell clonotyping in hematopoietic cell transplantation. Assay used: immunoSEQ multiplex PCR; TCRdb lists only in-frame clones, some missing. The sample yields fewer than 80,000 clones, roughly 93% seen once. Comments on this clone: Its antigen is still unknown.

Study findings and constraints: Recipient TCR diversity dropped after transplant; expanded clonotypes rose from day 30 to 180. Without cell sorting, CD4 versus CD8 contributions remain unresolved. Graft donor and pretransplant recipient Inverse Simpson Index values predicted broader posttransplant TCR diversity. At the given depth, recipient repertoires were over 97% de novo clonotypes.

V dropped 9 bases and J dropped 4; count of bases not matched to a gene: 7. The CDR3 contains 13 residues. The germline CDR1 and CDR2 sequences are LNHDA and SQIVND (reference sequence). The sequenced sample consisted of peripheral blood mononuclear cells. This chain links TRBV19 with TRBJ2-7; 9 bases are a match to TRBD1. The clonotype originates from a man aged 50 to 59 in good health. Some clones in this sample may be carry-over from other donors' samples. CDR3 sequence: CASGRDREYEQYF. The CDR3 bases are TGTGCCAGCGGCCGGGACAGGGAATACGAGCAGTACTTC.